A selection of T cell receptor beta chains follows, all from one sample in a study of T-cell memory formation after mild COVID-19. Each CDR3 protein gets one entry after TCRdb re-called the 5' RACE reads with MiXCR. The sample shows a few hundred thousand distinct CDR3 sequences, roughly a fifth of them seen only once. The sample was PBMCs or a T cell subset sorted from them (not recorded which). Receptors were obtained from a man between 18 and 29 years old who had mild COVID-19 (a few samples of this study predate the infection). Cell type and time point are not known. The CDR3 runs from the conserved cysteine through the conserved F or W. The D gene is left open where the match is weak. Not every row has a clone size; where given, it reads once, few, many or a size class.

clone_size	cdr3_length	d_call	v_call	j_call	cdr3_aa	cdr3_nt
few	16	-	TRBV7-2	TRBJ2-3	CASNKGPANPTDTQYF	TGTGCCAGCAACAAAGGCCCAGCGAACCCTACAGATACGCAGTATTTT
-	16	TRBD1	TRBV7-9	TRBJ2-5	CASRSGTGGVGETQYF	TGTGCCAGCAGATCCGGGACAGGGGGCGTCGGAGAGACCCAGTACTTC
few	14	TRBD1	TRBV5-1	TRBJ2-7	CASSGAGQGYEQYF	TGCGCCAGCAGCGGAGCGGGACAGGGATACGAGCAGTACTTC
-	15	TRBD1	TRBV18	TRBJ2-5	CASSSRTGEGETQYF	TGTGCCAGCTCATCCCGGACAGGGGAAGGAGAGACCCAGTACTTC
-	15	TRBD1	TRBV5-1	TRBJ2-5	CASSLDPGGGETQYF	TGCGCCAGCAGCTTGGACCCAGGGGGCGGGGAGACCCAGTACTTC
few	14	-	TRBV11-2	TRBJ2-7	CASSAYGGPYEQYF	TGTGCCAGCAGCGCATATGGGGGGCCGTACGAGCAGTACTTC
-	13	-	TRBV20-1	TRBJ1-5	CSADTGFRQPQHF	TGCAGTGCTGACACAGGGTTTCGCCAGCCCCAGCATTTT
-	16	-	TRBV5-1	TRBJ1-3	CASSLAAGPTGNTIYF	TGCGCCAGCAGCTTGGCGGCGGGACCTACCGGAAACACCATATATTTT
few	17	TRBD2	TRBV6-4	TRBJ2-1	CASSDSIGRGDYNEQFF	TGTGCCAGCAGTGACTCAATCGGGCGGGGGGACTACAATGAGCAGTTCTTC
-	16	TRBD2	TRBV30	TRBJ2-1	CAWSVGWRGGPNEQFF	TGTGCCTGGAGTGTAGGATGGCGGGGGGGCCCTAATGAGCAGTTCTTC
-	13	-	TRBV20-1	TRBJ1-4	CSARVYLGEKLFF	TGCAGTGCTAGAGTTTACCTGGGTGAAAAACTGTTTTTT
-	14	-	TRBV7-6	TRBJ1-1	CASSLIDQNTEAFF	TGTGCCAGCAGCTTAATAGACCAGAACACTGAAGCTTTCTTT
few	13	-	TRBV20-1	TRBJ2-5	CSASRRPQETQYF	TGCAGTGCATCGAGGCGGCCCCAAGAGACCCAGTACTTC
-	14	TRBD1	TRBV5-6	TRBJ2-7	CASRLRDRAYEQYF	TGTGCCAGCAGACTCCGGGACAGGGCCTACGAGCAGTACTTC
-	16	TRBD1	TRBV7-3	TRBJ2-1	CASSLLGTDSYNEQFF	TGTGCCAGCAGCTTACTGGGGACAGACTCCTACAATGAGCAGTTCTTC
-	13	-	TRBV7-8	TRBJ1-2	CASSLAGGLPYTF	TGTGCCAGCAGCTTAGCGGGGGGACTTCCTTACACCTTC
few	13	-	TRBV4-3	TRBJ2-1	CASSLGPENEQFF	TGCGCCAGCAGCCTGGGGCCGGAGAATGAGCAGTTCTTC
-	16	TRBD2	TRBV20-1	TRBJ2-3	CSAPGPGGSWEVTQYF	TGCAGTGCTCCTGGTCCGGGGGGATCTTGGGAAGTTACGCAGTATTTT
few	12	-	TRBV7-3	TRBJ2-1	CASSFPGTEQFF	TGTGCCAGCAGCTTCCCCGGGACCGAGCAGTTCTTC
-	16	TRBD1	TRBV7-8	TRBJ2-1	CASSTIYRGLYNEQFF	TGTGCCAGCAGCACAATTTACAGGGGCCTTTACAATGAGCAGTTCTTC
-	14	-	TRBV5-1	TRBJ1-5	CASSTGVSNQPQHF	TGCGCCAGCAGCACGGGAGTTAGCAATCAGCCCCAGCATTTT
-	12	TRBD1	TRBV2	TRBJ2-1	CASNEGANEQFF	TGTGCCAGCAACGAGGGGGCCAATGAGCAGTTCTTC
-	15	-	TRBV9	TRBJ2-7	CASSAGGGPSYEQYF	TGTGCCAGCAGCGCCGGAGGCGGGCCATCCTACGAGCAGTACTTC
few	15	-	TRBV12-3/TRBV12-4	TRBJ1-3	CASRLIGLSGNTIYF	TGTGCCAGCAGACTCATCGGACTGTCTGGAAACACCATATATTTT
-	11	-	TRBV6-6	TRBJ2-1	CASSYVQEQFF	TGTGCCAGCAGTTACGTTCAAGAGCAGTTCTTC
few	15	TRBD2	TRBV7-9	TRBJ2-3	CASRLTSGGPDTQYF	TGTGCCAGCAGGTTGACTAGCGGGGGGCCAGATACGCAGTATTTT
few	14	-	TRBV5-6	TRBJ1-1	CASLEGPSSTEAFF	TGTGCCAGCCTTGAGGGTCCAAGTTCCACTGAAGCTTTCTTT
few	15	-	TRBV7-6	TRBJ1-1	CASSSMGKGNTEAFF	TGTGCCAGCAGCTCCATGGGGAAGGGGAACACTGAAGCTTTCTTT
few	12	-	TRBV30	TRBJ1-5	CAWSPDFGPQHF	TGTGCCTGGAGTCCGGATTTCGGGCCCCAGCATTTT
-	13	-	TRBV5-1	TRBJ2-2	CASLSRDTGELFF	TGCGCCAGCCTGAGTCGGGACACCGGGGAGCTGTTTTTT
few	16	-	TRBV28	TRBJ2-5	CASSLGSGTLQETQYF	TGTGCCAGCAGTTTAGGCTCCGGGACACTTCAAGAGACCCAGTACTTC
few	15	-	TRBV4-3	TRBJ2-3	CASSQERRSTDTQYF	TGCGCCAGCAGCCAAGAGAGAAGAAGCACAGATACGCAGTATTTT
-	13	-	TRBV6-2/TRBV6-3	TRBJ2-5	CASSRDGEETQYF	TGTGCCAGCAGCCGGGACGGGGAAGAGACCCAGTACTTC
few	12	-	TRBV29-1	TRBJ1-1	CSADGLNTEAFF	TGCAGCGCGGACGGTTTGAACACTGAAGCTTTCTTT
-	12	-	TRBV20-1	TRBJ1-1	CSATEIGSEAFF	TGCAGTGCTACGGAAATTGGGAGTGAAGCTTTCTTT
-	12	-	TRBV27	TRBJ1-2	CASAGRNYGYTF	TGTGCCAGCGCCGGACGGAACTATGGCTACACCTTC
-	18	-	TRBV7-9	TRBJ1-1	CASSLSRLRGGENTEAFF	TGTGCCAGCAGCCTTTCTCGCCTCCGAGGGGGTGAGAACACTGAAGCTTTCTTT
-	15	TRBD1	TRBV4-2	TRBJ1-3	CASSDRERAGNTIYF	TGTGCCAGCAGCGACAGGGAAAGGGCTGGAAACACCATATATTTT
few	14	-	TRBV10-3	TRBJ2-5	CAISSILRVETQYF	TGTGCCATCAGCTCCATCCTCAGGGTAGAGACCCAGTACTTC